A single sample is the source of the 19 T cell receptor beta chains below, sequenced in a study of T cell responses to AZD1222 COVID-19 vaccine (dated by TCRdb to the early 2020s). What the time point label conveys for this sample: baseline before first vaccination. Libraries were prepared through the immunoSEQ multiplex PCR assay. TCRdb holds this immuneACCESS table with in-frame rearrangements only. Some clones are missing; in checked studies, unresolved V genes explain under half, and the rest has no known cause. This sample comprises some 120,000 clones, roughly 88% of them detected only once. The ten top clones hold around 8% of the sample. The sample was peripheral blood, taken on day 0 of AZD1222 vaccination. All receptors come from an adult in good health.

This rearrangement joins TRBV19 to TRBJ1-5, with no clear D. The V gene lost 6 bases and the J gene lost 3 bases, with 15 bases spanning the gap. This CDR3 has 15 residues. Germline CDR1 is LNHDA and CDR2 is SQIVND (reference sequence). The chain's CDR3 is CASRAVGGLNQPQHF. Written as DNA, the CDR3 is TGTGCCAGTAGGGCGGTGGGCGGACTCAATCAGCCCCAGCATTTT.

CDR3 sequence: CASTTGGRRNTIYF. In nucleotides, the CDR3 is TGTGCCAGCACCACGGGAGGAAGGCGAAACACCATATATTTT. V is TRBV6-5 and J is TRBJ1-3, with unresolved D. Germline CDR1 MNHEY, CDR2 SVGAGI. This CDR3 has 14 amino acids. V was trimmed by 7 bases and J by 5 bases, leaving 15 bases between them.

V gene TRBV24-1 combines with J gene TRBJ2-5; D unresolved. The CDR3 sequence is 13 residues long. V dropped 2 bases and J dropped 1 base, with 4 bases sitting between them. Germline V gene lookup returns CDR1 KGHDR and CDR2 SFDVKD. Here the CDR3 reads CATSDYPQETQYF. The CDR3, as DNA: TGTGCCACCAGTGATTACCCCCAAGAGACCCAGTACTTC.

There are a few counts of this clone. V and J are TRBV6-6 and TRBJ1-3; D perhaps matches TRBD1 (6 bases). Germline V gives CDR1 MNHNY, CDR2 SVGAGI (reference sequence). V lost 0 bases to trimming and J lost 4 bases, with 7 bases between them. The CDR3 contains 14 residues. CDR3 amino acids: CASSYSDSGNTIYF. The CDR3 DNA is TGTGCCAGCAGTTACTCGGACAGCGGAAACACCATATATTTT.

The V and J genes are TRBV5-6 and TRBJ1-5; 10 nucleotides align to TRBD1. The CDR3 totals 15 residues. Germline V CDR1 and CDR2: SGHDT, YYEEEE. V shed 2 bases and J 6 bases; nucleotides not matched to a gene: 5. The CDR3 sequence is CASSFRQGAGQPQHF. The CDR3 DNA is TGTGCCAGCAGCTTCAGACAGGGGGCAGGTCAGCCCCAGCATTTT.

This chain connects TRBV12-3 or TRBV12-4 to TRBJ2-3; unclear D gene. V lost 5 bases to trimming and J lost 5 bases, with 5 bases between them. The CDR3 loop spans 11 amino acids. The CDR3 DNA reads TGTGCCAGCAGTCAGATAGATACGCAGTATTTT. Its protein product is CASSQIDTQYF.

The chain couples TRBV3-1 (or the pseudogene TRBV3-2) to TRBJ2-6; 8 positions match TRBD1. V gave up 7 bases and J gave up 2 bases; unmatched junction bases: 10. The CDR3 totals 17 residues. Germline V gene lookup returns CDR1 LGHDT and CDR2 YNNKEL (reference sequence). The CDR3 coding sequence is TGTGCCAGCAACGACAGGGGCAGGGGACCTGGGGCCAACGTCCTGACTTTC. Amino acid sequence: CASNDRGRGPGANVLTF.

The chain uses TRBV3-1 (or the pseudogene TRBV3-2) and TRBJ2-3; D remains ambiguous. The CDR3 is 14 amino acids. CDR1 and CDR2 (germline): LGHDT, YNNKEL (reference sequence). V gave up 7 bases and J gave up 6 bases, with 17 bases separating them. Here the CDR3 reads CASTTYGPPDTQYF. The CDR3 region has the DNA TGTGCCAGCACCACGTACGGGCCCCCCGATACGCAGTATTTT.

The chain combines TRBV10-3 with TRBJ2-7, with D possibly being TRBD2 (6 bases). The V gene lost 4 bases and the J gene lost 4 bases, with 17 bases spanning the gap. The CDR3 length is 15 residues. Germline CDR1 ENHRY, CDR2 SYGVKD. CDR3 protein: CAISGDGGDGYEQYF. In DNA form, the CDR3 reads TGTGCCATCAGTGGAGATGGAGGGGATGGTTACGAGCAGTACTTC.

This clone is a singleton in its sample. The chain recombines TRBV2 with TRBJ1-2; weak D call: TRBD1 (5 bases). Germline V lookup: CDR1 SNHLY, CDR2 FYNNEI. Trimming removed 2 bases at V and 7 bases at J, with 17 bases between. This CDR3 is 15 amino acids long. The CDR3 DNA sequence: TGTGCCAGCAGTGAAATTCGGAACCCAGGGTCTGGCTACACCTTC. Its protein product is CASSEIRNPGSGYTF.

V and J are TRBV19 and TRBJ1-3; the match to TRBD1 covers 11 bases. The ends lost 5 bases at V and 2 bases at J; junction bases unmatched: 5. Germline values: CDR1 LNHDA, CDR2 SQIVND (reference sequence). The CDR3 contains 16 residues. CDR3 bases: TGTGCCAGTAGTGTAGGACAGGGGGCGGCTGGAAACACCATATATTTT. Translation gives CASSVGQGAAGNTIYF.

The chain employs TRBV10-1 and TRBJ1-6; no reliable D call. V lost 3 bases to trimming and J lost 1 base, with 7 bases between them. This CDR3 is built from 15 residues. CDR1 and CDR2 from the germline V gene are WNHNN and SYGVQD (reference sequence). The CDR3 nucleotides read TGCGCCAGCAGTGAAGGGTCTTCCTATAATTCACCCCTCCACTTT. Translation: CASSEGSSYNSPLHF.

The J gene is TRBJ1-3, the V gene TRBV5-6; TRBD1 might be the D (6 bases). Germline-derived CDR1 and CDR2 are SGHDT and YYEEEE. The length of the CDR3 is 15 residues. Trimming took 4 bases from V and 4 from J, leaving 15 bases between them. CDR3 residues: CASSRQGKEGNTIYF. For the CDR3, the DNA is TGTGCCAGCAGCCGCCAGGGGAAGGAGGGAAACACCATATATTTT.

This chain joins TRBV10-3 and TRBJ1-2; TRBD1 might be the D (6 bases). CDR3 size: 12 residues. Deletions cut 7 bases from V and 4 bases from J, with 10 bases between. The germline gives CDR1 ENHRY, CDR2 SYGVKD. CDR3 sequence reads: CAITTDSYGYTF. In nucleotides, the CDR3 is TGTGCCATCACTACGGACAGCTATGGCTACACCTTC.

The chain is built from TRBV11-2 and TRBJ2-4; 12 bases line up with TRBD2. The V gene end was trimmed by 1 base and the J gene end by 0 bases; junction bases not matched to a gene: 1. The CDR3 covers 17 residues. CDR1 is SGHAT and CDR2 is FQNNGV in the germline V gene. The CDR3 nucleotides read TGTGCCAGCAGCTTAGGACTAGCGGGGGTAGCCAAAAACATTCAGTACTTC. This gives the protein CASSLGLAGVAKNIQYF.

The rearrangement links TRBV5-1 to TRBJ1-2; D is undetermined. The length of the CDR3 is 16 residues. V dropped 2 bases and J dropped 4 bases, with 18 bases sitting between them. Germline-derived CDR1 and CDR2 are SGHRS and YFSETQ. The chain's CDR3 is CASSLAPDLQSYGYTF. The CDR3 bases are TGCGCCAGCAGCTTAGCCCCGGACCTCCAGTCCTATGGCTACACCTTC.

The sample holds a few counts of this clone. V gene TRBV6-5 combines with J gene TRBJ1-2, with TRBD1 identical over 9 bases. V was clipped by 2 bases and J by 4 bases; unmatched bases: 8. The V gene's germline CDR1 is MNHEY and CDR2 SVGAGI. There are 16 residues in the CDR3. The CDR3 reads CASSYGPGQGGYGYTF. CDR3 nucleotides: TGTGCCAGCAGTTACGGACCGGGACAGGGTGGCTATGGCTACACCTTC.

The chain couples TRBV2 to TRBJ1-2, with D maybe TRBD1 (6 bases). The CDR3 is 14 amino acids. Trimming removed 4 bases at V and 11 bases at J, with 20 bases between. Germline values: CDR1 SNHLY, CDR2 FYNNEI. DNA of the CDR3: TGTGCCAGCAGTGCTGACGGGACACTCAGGGGATACACCTTC. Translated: CASSADGTLRGYTF.

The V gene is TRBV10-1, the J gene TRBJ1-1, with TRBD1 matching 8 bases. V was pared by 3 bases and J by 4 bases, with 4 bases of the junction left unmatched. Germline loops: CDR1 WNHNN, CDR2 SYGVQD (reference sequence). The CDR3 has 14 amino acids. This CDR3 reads CASSDRQGSTEAFF. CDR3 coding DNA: TGCGCCAGCAGTGACCGACAGGGGAGCACTGAAGCTTTCTTT.